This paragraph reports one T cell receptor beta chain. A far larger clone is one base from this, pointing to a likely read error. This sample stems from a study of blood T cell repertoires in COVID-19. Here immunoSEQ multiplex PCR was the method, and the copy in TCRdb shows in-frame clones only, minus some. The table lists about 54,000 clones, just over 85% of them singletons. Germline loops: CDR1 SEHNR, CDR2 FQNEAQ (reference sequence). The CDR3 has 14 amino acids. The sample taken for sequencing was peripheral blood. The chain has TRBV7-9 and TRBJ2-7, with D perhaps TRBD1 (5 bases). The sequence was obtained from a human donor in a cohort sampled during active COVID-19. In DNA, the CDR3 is TGTGCCAGCAGCCCCCCCACAGGCTCCTTCGAGCAGTACTTC. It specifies CASSPPTGSFEQYF. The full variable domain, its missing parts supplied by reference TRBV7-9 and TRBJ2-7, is DTGVSQNPRHKITKRGQNVTFRCDPISEHNRLYWYRQTLGQGPEFLTYFQNEAQLEKSRLLSDRFSAERPKGSFSTLEIQRTEQGDSAMYLCASSPPTGSFEQYFGPGTRLTVT.